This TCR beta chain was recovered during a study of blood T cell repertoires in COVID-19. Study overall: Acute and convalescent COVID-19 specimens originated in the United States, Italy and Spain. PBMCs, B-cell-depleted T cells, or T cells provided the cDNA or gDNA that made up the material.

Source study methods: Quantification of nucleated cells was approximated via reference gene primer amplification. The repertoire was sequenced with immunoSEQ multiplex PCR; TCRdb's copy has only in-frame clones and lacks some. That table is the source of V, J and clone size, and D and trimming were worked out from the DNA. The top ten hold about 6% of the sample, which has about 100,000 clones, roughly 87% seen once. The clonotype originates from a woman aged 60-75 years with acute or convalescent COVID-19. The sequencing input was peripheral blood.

The DNA of the CDR3 is TGTGCCAGCAGGCCCCCGACAGGGTCCCTCCACTTT. Residues: CASRPPTGSLHF. The rearrangement joins TRBV27 to TRBJ1-6, with 7 bases matching TRBD1. The ends lost 6 bases at V and 14 bases at J; junction bases unmatched: 7. Germline assignment: CDR1 MNHEY and CDR2 SMNVEV (reference sequence). The CDR3 has 12 amino acids.